These 24 T cell receptor beta chains were all obtained from the same sample, sequenced in a study of T cells after yellow fever vaccination. MiXCR, applied by TCRdb to the 5' RACE reads, yields one record per CDR3 protein. The table lists 300,000 or so distinct CDR3 sequences, 8% to 9.5% of them singletons. The material was PBMCs, obtained about 49 days after the first yellow fever vaccination. The receptors here all came from a man in his late teens or twenties who received the YFV17D yellow fever vaccine.

In this sample, this clonotype turned up many times. This chain uses TRBV7-9 with TRBJ2-2; D is unresolved. Trimming took off 1 base at V and 3 bases at J, with 6 bases between the two ends. The CDR3 is 14 amino acids. The germline CDR1 and CDR2 sequences are SEHNR and FQNEAQ (reference sequence). This chain's CDR3 is CASSLDLDTGELFF. CDR3 coding DNA: TGTGCCAGCAGCTTAGATCTGGACACCGGGGAGCTGTTTTTT. Based on the CDR3 plus reference TRBV7-9 and TRBJ2-2, the full variable domain is DTGVSQNPRHKITKRGQNVTFRCDPISEHNRLYWYRQTLGQGPEFLTYFQNEAQLEKSRLLSDRFSAERPKGSFSTLEIQRTEQGDSAMYLCASSLDLDTGELFFGEGSRLTVL.

This chain links TRBV28 with TRBJ2-7; D is unresolved. In germline, CDR1 is MDHEN, CDR2 SYDVKM. The CDR3 consists of 14 residues. Trimming took 8 bases from V and 6 from J, leaving 20 bases between them. As DNA, the CDR3 is TGTGCCAGCTGCCGGGTCCCCTATCGATGCGAGCAGTACGTC. Residues: CASCRVPYRCEQYV.

This clonotype has a handful of counts. This chain joins TRBV5-1 and TRBJ1-4; no definite D call. Germline loops: CDR1 SGHRS, CDR2 YFSETQ. The CDR3 spans 12 residues. V was shortened by 4 bases and J by 7 bases, with 8 bases between the two germline ends. CDR3 region: CASSGVGEKLFF. The CDR3 DNA reads as TGCGCCAGCAGCGGAGTAGGTGAAAAACTGTTTTTT.

The gene calls are TRBV7-9 and TRBJ1-3; D gene unclear. Between the trimmed V and J ends, which lost 6 bases and 1 base, there was a span of 16 bases. The CDR3 is 16 amino acids. Per germline, CDR1 SEHNR and CDR2 FQNEAQ (reference sequence). The CDR3 sequence: CASRQVPATSGNTIYF. CDR3 bases: TGTGCCAGCAGGCAAGTCCCAGCTACTTCTGGAAACACCATATATTTT.

This clonotype was seen just once. At one of its ends the junction is not consistent with the germline gene, which may arise from a read error. The chain recombines TRBV7-8 with TRBJ2-3; possible D gene TRBD2, 6 bases. From germline, CDR1 is SGHVS and CDR2 FQNEAQ. This CDR3 has 16 residues. DNA of the CDR3: TGTGCCAGCAGCTTGGGTCGGGGGATCAGCACAAATACGCAGTATTTT. It yields the protein CASSLGRGISTNTQYF.

At least ten counts were recorded for this clonotype. The J gene is TRBJ2-2, the V gene TRBV5-1; 12 nucleotides line up with TRBD2. V trimming: 4 bases; J trimming: 3 bases; junction bases outside the gene matches: 4. The CDR3 loop spans 16 amino acids. CDR1 and CDR2 from the germline V gene are SGHRS and YFSETQ. The CDR3: CASSPPSGGDTGELFF. The CDR3 DNA reads as TGCGCCAGCAGCCCCCCTAGCGGGGGGGACACCGGGGAGCTGTTTTTT.

The J gene is TRBJ2-1, the V gene TRBV7-2, with a possible D match to TRBD2 (5 bases). The CDR3 runs 16 residues. V was cut by 1 base and J by 2 bases, with 12 bases left in between. Germline CDR1 reads SGHTA; CDR2 reads FQGNSA. CDR3 amino acids: CASSLGGFWPYNEQFF. In DNA form, the CDR3 reads TGTGCCAGCAGCTTAGGAGGGTTTTGGCCCTACAATGAGCAGTTCTTC.

The rearrangement links TRBV18 to TRBJ2-1; D may match TRBD1 or TRBD2 (5 bases each). The CDR3 sequence is 17 residues long. The V end lost 1 base, the J end lost 1 base, and 14 bases lay between the germline ends. Per the germline V gene, CDR1 is KGHSH and CDR2 is LQKENI. Here the CDR3 reads CASSPRTGPGSYNEQFF. The CDR3 nucleotides read TGTGCCAGCTCACCACGAACAGGTCCGGGATCCTACAATGAGCAGTTCTTC.

The V gene is TRBV7-2, the J gene TRBJ2-3; TRBD1 matches at 8 bases. J lost 4 bases, V lost 2 bases, and 5 bases had no gene match. The CDR3 spans 15 residues. Germline V CDR1 and CDR2: SGHTA, FQGNSA. The chain's CDR3 is CASSLKPGGPDTQYF. In DNA, the CDR3 is TGTGCCAGCAGCTTAAAGCCAGGGGGCCCAGATACGCAGTATTTT.

This chain connects TRBV6-5 to TRBJ1-3; the D gene is possibly TRBD1 (5 bases). CDR1 is MNHEY, CDR2 SVGAGI, per germline. The length of the CDR3 is 16 residues. The V gene lost 8 bases and the J gene lost 3 bases, with 20 bases spanning the gap. The CDR3 DNA reads TGTGCCAGCGGGAGGGAGGGGCCCAGGAATGGAAACACCATATATTTT. It codes for CASGREGPRNGNTIYF.

This sequence joins TRBV29-1 and TRBJ2-7; TRBD1 might be the D (6 bases). Trimming left V 7 bases short and J 3 bases short, with 16 bases between. The length of the CDR3 is 13 residues. In germline, CDR1 is SQVTM, CDR2 ANQGSEA. The CDR3 bases are TGCAGCGGCCGGACAGCCGGAGGCTACGAGCAGTACTTC. It specifies CSGRTAGGYEQYF.

The sample holds a few counts of this clonotype. This chain links TRBV10-3 with TRBJ1-1; TRBD1 matches at 7 bases. After removal of 4 bases from V and 0 bases from J, the junction contained 5 bases not matched to a gene. CDR1 is ENHRY, CDR2 SYGVKD, per germline. CDR3 length equals 15 residues. CDR3 sequence reads: CAISAGQPMNTEAFF. CDR3 nucleotides: TGTGCCATCAGTGCGGGACAGCCTATGAACACTGAAGCTTTCTTT.

This clonotype was seen at least ten times. This chain joins TRBV10-3 and TRBJ1-2; TRBD1 matches at 7 bases. Germline values: CDR1 ENHRY, CDR2 SYGVKD. The length of the CDR3 is 15 residues. Trimming took 5 bases from V and 8 from J; bases not matched to a gene: 14. DNA of the CDR3: TGTGCCATCAGTTCATTTGCACAGGGGACTAAAGGCTACACCTTC. Protein sequence: CAISSFAQGTKGYTF.

The chain uses TRBV20-1 and TRBJ1-1; 9 bases align to TRBD1. CDR1 is DFQATT, CDR2 SNEGSKA, per germline (reference sequence). V was clipped by 8 bases and J by 3 bases; unmatched bases: 10. The CDR3 is 14 residues long. CDR3 residues: CSTGTGFSDTEAFF. CDR3 bases: TGCAGTACCGGGACAGGGTTTTCTGACACTGAAGCTTTCTTT.

In this sample, this clonotype turned up a few times. The V call is TRBV6-6, the J call TRBJ2-1, with no clear D. The CDR3 is 11 amino acids. Per the germline V gene, CDR1 is MNHNY and CDR2 is SVGAGI (reference sequence). V was cut by 6 bases and J by 10 bases, with 10 bases left in between. The CDR3 bases are TGTGCCAGCAGCCTCAAACTAGAGCAGTTCTTC. Residues: CASSLKLEQFF.

This clonotype was picked up a small number of times. The chain carries TRBV3-1 and TRBJ2-1; 8 bases are a match to TRBD2. The CDR3 sequence is 18 residues long. J lost 0 bases, V lost 3 bases, and 10 bases had no gene match. Germline CDR1 and CDR2: LGHDT and YNNKEL (reference sequence). CDR3 in DNA: TGTGCCAGCAGCCAGTTCCTTGGACTAGCAGTCTCCTACAATGAGCAGTTCTTC. It yields the protein CASSQFLGLAVSYNEQFF.

This sequence joins TRBV4-3 and TRBJ1-2, with TRBD1 as a possible D gene (5 bases). Per germline, CDR1 LGHNA and CDR2 YSLEER. V gave up 2 bases and J gave up 6 bases, with 7 bases separating them. The CDR3 covers 12 residues. CDR3 DNA: TGCGCCAGCAGCCAATGGGGGAATGGCTACACCTTC. Translation gives CASSQWGNGYTF.

This clonotype was observed at least ten times. This sequence joins TRBV9 and TRBJ2-5, with D perhaps being TRBD1 or TRBD2 (5 bases each). There are 14 residues in the CDR3. Germline assignment: CDR1 SGDLS and CDR2 YYNGEE. V was clipped by 5 bases and J by 5 bases, with 16 bases between them. The CDR3 here is CASSTGSGRETQYF. The CDR3 nucleotides read TGTGCCAGCAGTACCGGGTCGGGACGGGAGACCCAGTACTTC.

This clonotype came up many times. This chain connects TRBV5-5 to TRBJ2-3; D gene uncertain. The germline V gene encodes CDR1 SGHKS and CDR2 YYEKEE (reference sequence). V was shortened by 4 bases and J by 3 bases, with 0 bases between the two germline ends. CDR3 length equals 10 residues. CDR3 sequence (DNA): TGTGCCAGCAGCACAGATACGCAGTATTTT. Amino acids: CASSTDTQYF.

The sample holds many counts of this clonotype. The gene calls are TRBV5-6 and TRBJ2-7; no definite D call. The CDR3 sequence is 14 residues long. Trimming shortened V by 4 bases and J by 3 bases, and 14 bases separated the two germline ends. CDR1 and CDR2 from the germline V gene are SGHDT and YYEEEE. The CDR3 DNA is TGTGCCAGCAGCAACCCCACAAGGATCTACGAGCAGTACGTC. Amino acids: CASSNPTRIYEQYV.

This chain links TRBV5-1 with TRBJ2-2, with D unresolved. V lost 9 bases to trimming and J lost 4 bases, with 10 bases between them. This CDR3 spans 12 amino acids. Germline V CDR1 and CDR2: SGHRS, YFSETQ. CDR3 in DNA: TGCGCCACCCGGGCCCCCACCGGGGAGCTGTTTTTT. This codes for CATRAPTGELFF.

V is TRBV20-1 and J is TRBJ2-3; D is possibly TRBD2 (6 bases). V was clipped by 6 bases and J by 4 bases, with 14 bases between them. This CDR3 has 13 amino acids. The germline V gene has CDR1 DFQATT and CDR2 SNEGSKA (reference sequence). CDR3 bases: TGCAGTGCATTTCATAGCGGTGCAGATACGCAGTATTTT. Translation gives CSAFHSGADTQYF.

This chain connects TRBV7-2 to TRBJ1-1; TRBD1 agrees at 8 bases. Looked up from germline, CDR1 is SGHTA and CDR2 is FQGNSA. J lost 7 bases, V lost 4 bases, and 14 bases had no gene match. The CDR3 is 16 amino acids. The CDR3, as DNA: TGTGCCAGCAGCTCCCCGACAGGGGTATCGTGGGTTGAAGCTTTCTTT. This gives the protein CASSSPTGVSWVEAFF.

The sample holds a few counts of this clonotype. V usage is TRBV6-5 and J usage is TRBJ2-2; D remains ambiguous. This CDR3 is built from 14 residues. Germline CDR1 reads MNHEY; CDR2 reads SVGAGI. Deletions cut 0 bases from V and 7 bases from J, with 9 bases between. The CDR3 DNA reads TGTGCCAGCAGTTACTCCCCCGTGAGCGGGGAGCTGTTTTTT. Translation gives CASSYSPVSGELFF.